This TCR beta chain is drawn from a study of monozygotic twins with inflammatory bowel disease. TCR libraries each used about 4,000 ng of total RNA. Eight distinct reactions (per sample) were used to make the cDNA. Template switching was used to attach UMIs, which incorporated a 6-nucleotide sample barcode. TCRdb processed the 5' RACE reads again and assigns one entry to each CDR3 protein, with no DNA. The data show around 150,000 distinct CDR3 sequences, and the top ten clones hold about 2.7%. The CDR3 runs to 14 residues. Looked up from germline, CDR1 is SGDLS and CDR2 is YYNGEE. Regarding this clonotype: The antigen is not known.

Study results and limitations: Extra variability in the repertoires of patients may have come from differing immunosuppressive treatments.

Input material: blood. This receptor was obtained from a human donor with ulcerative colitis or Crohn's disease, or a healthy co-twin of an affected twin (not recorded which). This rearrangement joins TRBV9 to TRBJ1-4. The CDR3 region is CASSVGLAGEKLFF.